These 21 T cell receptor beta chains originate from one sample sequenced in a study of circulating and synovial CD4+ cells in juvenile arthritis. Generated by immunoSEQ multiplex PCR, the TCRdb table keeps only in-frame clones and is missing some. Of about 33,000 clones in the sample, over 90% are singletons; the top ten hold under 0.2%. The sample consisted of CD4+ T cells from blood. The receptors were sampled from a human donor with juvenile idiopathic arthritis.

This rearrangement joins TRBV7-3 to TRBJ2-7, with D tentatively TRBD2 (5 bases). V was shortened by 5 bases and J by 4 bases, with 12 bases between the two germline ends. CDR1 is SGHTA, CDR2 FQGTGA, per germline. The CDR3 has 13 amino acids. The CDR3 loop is CASSATTGYEQYF. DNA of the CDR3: TGTGCCAGCAGCGCGACGACGGGATACGAGCAGTACTTC. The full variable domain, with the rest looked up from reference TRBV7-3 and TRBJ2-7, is GAGVSQTPSNKVTEKGKYVELRCDPISGHTALYWYRQSLGQGPEFLIYFQGTGAADDSGLPNDRFFAVRPEGSVSTLKIQRTERGDSAVYLCASSATTGYEQYFGPGTRLTVT.

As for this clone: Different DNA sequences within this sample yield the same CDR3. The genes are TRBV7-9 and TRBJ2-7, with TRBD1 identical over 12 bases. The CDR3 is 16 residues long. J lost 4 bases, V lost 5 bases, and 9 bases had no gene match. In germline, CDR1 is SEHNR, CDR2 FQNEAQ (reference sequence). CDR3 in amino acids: CASSRQLGQGAYEQYF. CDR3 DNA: TGTGCCAGCAGCCGACAACTGGGACAGGGGGCTTACGAGCAGTACTTC.

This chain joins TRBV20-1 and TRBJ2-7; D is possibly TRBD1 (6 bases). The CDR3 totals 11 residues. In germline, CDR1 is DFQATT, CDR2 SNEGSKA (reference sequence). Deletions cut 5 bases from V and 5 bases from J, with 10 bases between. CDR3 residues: CSAHRADEQYF. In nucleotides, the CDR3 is TGCAGTGCTCACAGGGCGGACGAGCAGTACTTC.

CDR3: CASSLGGGRVNEQFF. The CDR3 DNA reads as TGTGCCAGCAGCTTAGGCGGGGGCCGCGTCAATGAGCAGTTCTTC. This chain connects TRBV7-6 to TRBJ2-1, with TRBD2 as a possible D gene (7 bases). The CDR3 runs to 15 residues. Germline CDR1 SGHVS, CDR2 FNYEAQ. The V gene lost 1 base and the J gene lost 6 bases, with 13 bases spanning the gap. Supplemented by reference TRBV7-6 and TRBJ2-1, the full variable domain reads GAGVSQSPRYKVTKRGQDVALRCDPISGHVSLYWYRQALGQGPEFLTYFNYEAQQDKSGLPNDRFSAERPEGSISTLTIQRTEQRDSAMYRCASSLGGGRVNEQFFGPGTRLTVL.

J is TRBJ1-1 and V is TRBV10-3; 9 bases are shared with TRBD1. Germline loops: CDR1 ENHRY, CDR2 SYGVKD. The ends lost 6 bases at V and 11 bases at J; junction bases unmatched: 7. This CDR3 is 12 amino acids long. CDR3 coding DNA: TGTGCCATCAGCCGGACAGGGGACCTTGCTTTCTTT. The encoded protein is CAISRTGDLAFF.

The CDR3 loop reads CASSEGNTEAFF. The CDR3 DNA reads as TGTGCCAGCAGTGAGGGTAACACTGAAGCTTTCTTT. The V and J genes are TRBV28 and TRBJ1-1; D unresolved. The V and J ends lost 5 bases and 2 bases respectively, with 6 bases between them. Per the germline V gene, CDR1 is MDHEN and CDR2 is SYDVKM. The CDR3 runs to 12 residues.

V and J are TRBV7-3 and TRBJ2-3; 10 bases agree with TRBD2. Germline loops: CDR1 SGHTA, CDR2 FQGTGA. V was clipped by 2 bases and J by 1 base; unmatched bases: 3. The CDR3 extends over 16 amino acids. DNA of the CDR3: TGTGCCAGCAGCTTATATACTAGCGGGGGCACAGATACGCAGTATTTT. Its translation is CASSLYTSGGTDTQYF.

In DNA, the CDR3 is TGCAGCGGCGGAACCGGGACAGCGAACACTGAAGCTTTCTTT. This translates into CSGGTGTANTEAFF. The chain couples TRBV29-1 to TRBJ1-1, with TRBD1 matching over 7 bases. Looked up from germline, CDR1 is SQVTM and CDR2 is ANQGSEA. Germline trimming cut 7 bases from V and 1 base from J; bases unmatched to any gene: 9. This CDR3 is 14 amino acids long. Full variable domain (missing parts from reference TRBV29-1 and TRBJ1-1): SAVISQKPSRDICQRGTSLTIQCQVDSQVTMMFWYRQQPGQSLTLIATANQGSEATYESGFVIDKFPISRPNLTFSTLTVSNMSPEDSSIYLCSGGTGTANTEAFFGQGTRLTVV.

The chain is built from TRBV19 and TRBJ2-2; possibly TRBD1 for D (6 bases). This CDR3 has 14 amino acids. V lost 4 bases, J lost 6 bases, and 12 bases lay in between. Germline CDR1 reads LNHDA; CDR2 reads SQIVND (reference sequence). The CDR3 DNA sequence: TGTGCCAGTAGTACAGGGCCAGGGGCCGGGGAGCTGTTTTTT. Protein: CASSTGPGAGELFF.

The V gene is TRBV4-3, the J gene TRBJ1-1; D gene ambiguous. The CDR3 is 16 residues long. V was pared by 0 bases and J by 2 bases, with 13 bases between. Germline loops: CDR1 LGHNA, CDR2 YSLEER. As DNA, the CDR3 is TGCGCCAGCAGCCAAGATAGAGTAAGGAGCAACACTGAAGCTTTCTTT. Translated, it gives CASSQDRVRSNTEAFF.

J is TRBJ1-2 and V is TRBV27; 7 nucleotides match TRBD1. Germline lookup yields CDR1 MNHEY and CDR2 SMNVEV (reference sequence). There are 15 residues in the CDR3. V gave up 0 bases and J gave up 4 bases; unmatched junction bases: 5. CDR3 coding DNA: TGTGCCAGCAGTTTATCGCTACAGGGGTCCTATGGCTACACCTTC. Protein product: CASSLSLQGSYGYTF.

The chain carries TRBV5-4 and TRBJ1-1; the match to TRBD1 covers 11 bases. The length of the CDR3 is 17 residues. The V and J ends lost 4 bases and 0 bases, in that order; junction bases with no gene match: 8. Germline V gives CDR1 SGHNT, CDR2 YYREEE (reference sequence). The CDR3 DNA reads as TGTGCCAGCAGCCCGGGACAGGGGGGGGTTCTGAACACTGAAGCTTTCTTT. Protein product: CASSPGQGGVLNTEAFF.

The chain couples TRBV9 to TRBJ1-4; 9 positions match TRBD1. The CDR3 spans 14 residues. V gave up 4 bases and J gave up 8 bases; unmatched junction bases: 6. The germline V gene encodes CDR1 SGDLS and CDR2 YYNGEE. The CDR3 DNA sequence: TGTGCCAGCAGCCTTTCAACAGGGGGCGAAAAACTGTTTTTT. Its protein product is CASSLSTGGEKLFF.

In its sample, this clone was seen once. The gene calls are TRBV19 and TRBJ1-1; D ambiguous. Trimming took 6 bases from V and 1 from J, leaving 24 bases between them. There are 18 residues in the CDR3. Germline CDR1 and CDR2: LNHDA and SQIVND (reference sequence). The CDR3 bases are TGTGCCAGTAGGAGTCAAGAACCTAGGAGGGCTCCGAACACTGAAGCTTTCTTT. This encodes CASRSQEPRRAPNTEAFF.

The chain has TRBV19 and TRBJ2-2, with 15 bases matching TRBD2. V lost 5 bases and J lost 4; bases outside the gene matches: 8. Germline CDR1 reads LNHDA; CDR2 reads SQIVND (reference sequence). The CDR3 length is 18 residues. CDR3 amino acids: CASSPRTSGRGITGELFF. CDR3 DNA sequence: TGTGCCAGTAGTCCGCGGACTAGCGGGAGGGGGATCACCGGGGAGCTGTTTTTT.

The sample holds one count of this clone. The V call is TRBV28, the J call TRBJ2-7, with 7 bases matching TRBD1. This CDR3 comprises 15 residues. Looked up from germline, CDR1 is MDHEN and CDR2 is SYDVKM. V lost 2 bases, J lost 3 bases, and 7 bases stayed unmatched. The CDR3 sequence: CASSLGTVGLYEQYF. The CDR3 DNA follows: TGTGCCAGCAGTTTAGGGACAGTGGGCCTCTACGAGCAGTACTTC.

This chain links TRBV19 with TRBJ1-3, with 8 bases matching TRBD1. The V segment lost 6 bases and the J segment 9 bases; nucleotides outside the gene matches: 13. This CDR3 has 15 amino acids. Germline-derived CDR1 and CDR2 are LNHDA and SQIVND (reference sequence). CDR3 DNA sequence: TGTGCCAGTAGGCCGGGACAGGCGGTTCGGACCACCATATATTTT. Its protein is CASRPGQAVRTTIYF. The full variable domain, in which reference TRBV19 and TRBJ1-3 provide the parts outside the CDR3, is DGGITQSPKYLFRKEGQNVTLSCEQNLNHDAMYWYRQDPGQGLRLIYYSQIVNDFQKGDIAEGYSVSREKKESFPLTVTSAQKNPTAFYLCASRPGQAVRTTIYFGEGSWLTVV.

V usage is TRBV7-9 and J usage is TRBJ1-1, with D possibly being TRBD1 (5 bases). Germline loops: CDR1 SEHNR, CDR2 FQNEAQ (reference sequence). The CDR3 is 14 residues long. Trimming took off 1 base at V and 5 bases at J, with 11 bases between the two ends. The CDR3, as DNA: TGTGCCAGCAGCTTAGAGGGACTTGGGACTGAAGCTTTCTTT. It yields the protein CASSLEGLGTEAFF.

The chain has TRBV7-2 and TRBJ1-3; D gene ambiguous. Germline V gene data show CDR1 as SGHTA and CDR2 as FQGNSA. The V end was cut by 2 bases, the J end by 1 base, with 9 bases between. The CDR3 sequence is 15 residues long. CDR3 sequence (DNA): TGTGCCAGCAGCTTAAAATCGTCGTCTGGAAACACCATATATTTT. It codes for CASSLKSSSGNTIYF.

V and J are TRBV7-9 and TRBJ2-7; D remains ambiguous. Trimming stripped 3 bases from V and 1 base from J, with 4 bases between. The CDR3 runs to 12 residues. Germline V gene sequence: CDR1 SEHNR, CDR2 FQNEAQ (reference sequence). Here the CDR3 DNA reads TGTGCCAGCAGCTTGCAGTCCTACGAGCAGTACTTC. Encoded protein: CASSLQSYEQYF.

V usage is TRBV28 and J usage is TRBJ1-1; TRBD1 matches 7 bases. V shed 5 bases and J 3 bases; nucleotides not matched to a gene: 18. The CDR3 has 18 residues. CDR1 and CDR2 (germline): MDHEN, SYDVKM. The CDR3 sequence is CASSPFGRWGQGDTEAFF. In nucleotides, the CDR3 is TGTGCCAGCAGTCCTTTCGGCCGATGGGGTCAGGGGGACACTGAAGCTTTCTTT.